Following are 18 T cell receptor beta chains from one sample sequenced in a study of blood T cell repertoires in COVID-19. Data came from immunoSEQ multiplex PCR; TCRdb stores just in-frame clones and leaves some out. The sample shows about 210,000 clones, around three quarters of them seen only once. Sequencing was done on a sample of peripheral blood. The receptor set was obtained from a woman aged 70-85 years with acute or convalescent COVID-19.

The V call is TRBV5-8, the J call TRBJ2-1; TRBD1 aligns across 7 bases. Germline V CDR1 and CDR2: SGHTS, YDEGEE. This CDR3 has 13 amino acids. With 9 bases clipped from V and 6 bases from J, the junction kept 9 bases outside the gene matches. For the CDR3, the DNA is TGTGCCACTCAATCAGGGGGTCCCAATGAGCAGTTCTTC. Encoded protein: CATQSGGPNEQFF. The variable domain in full, with the rest retrieved from reference TRBV5-8 and TRBJ2-1, is EAGVTQSPTHLIKTRGQQATLRCSPISGHTSVYWYQQALGLGLQFLLWYDEGEERNRGNFPPRFSGRQFPNYSSELNVNALELEDSALYLCATQSGGPNEQFFGPGTRLTVL.

The V call is TRBV7-3, the J call TRBJ2-7, with no clear D. Trimming left V 0 bases short and J 5 bases short, with 8 bases between. This CDR3 has 13 amino acids. Per the germline V gene, CDR1 is SGHTA and CDR2 is FQGTGA. The CDR3 region is CASSLTGLDEQYF. In DNA, the CDR3 is TGTGCCAGCAGCTTAACCGGTTTAGACGAGCAGTACTTC.

The CDR3 region is CASSLAGESYNEQFF. The CDR3 nucleotides are TGTGCCAGCAGCTTAGCGGGGGAATCCTACAATGAGCAGTTCTTC. The V gene is TRBV11-2, the J gene TRBJ2-1, with D perhaps matching TRBD2 (6 bases). The CDR3 sequence is 15 residues long. Germline CDR1 SGHAT, CDR2 FQNNGV. With 1 base removed from V and 1 base from J, the gap between germline ends came to 8 bases.

The J gene is TRBJ2-7, the V gene TRBV11-2, with D tentatively TRBD2 (6 bases). CDR3 size: 14 residues. Per the germline V gene, CDR1 is SGHAT and CDR2 is FQNNGV. The V and J ends lost 3 bases and 3 bases respectively, with 12 bases between them. DNA for the CDR3: TGTGCCAGCAGCTTGGGTAGCGGTTACTACGAGCAGTACGTC. It is translated as CASSLGSGYYEQYV.

The chain joins TRBV28 to TRBJ2-1, with 9 bases that match TRBD2. This CDR3 has 15 residues. Germline CDR1 reads MDHEN; CDR2 reads SYDVKM. J gave up 5 bases and V 6 bases, and 8 bases lay outside the gene matches. The CDR3 reads CASSRSGGIDNEQFF. CDR3 DNA sequence: TGTGCCAGCAGCCGAAGCGGGGGGATCGACAATGAGCAGTTCTTC.

This clone was found once. This sequence joins TRBV5-6 and TRBJ2-7; 8 bases line up with TRBD2. CDR1 and CDR2 (germline): SGHDT, YYEEEE. Trimming cost V 4 bases and J 2 bases; bases outside gene matches: 5. The CDR3 sequence is 14 residues long. Here the CDR3 reads CASSVVGGAYEQYF. The CDR3 DNA reads TGTGCCAGCAGCGTTGTCGGGGGGGCCTACGAGCAGTACTTC.

The chain employs TRBV6-4 and TRBJ2-1; D possibly corresponds to TRBD2 (5 bases). V was trimmed by 6 bases and J by 6 bases, leaving 18 bases between them. Germline V lookup: CDR1 MRHNA, CDR2 SNTAGT. The CDR3 is made up of 15 amino acids. The CDR3 DNA is TGTGCCAGCAGACCGACCAGAGGGCTTTCCAATGAGCAGTTCTTC. Its translation is CASRPTRGLSNEQFF.

The chain uses TRBV2 and TRBJ2-5; D possibly corresponds to TRBD1 (6 bases). CDR3 length: 12 amino acids. V was pared by 11 bases and J by 4 bases, with 14 bases between. CDR1 SNHLY and CDR2 FYNNEI come from the germline V gene. CDR3 region: CAGRTVGETQYF. The CDR3 nucleotides read TGTGCCGGCCGGACAGTCGGAGAGACCCAGTACTTC. The variable domain in full, completed from reference TRBV2 and TRBJ2-5, reads EPEVTQTPSHQVTQMGQEVILRCVPISNHLYFYWYRQILGQKVEFLVSFYNNEISEKSEIFDDQFSVERPDGSNFTLKIRSTKLEDSAMYFCAGRTVGETQYFGPGTRLLVL.

This chain links TRBV5-4 with TRBJ1-2; TRBD1 is a possible D gene (5 bases). The CDR3 totals 15 residues. V lost 7 bases and J 6 bases, leaving 22 bases between the germline ends. The germline V gene encodes CDR1 SGHNT and CDR2 YYREEE (reference sequence). The CDR3 bases are TGTGCCAGCCGAAGTCTGGGCAGGGCTGGAGATGGCTACACCTTC. Its protein is CASRSLGRAGDGYTF.

V usage is TRBV7-8 and J usage is TRBJ1-3; no clear D. Per germline, CDR1 SGHVS and CDR2 FQNEAQ. This CDR3 is 14 amino acids long. Trimming cost V 2 bases and J 3 bases, with 8 bases left between them. The CDR3 bases are TGTGCCAGCAGCTTATGGGCAAGTGGAAACACCATATATTTT. Translation gives CASSLWASGNTIYF.

This clone was counted only a few times. This sequence joins TRBV27 and TRBJ2-7; TRBD2 is a possible D gene (5 bases). CDR3 length: 13 residues. The V end lost 3 bases, the J end lost 5 bases, and 11 bases lay between the germline ends. Germline V gene lookup returns CDR1 MNHEY and CDR2 SMNVEV (reference sequence). CDR3 nucleotide sequence: TGTGCCAGCAGTTTGGCGGGTTCCAACGAGCAGTACTTC. Amino acid sequence: CASSLAGSNEQYF.

This chain uses TRBV5-1 with TRBJ1-6, with D unresolved. The CDR3 loop spans 15 amino acids. Looked up from germline, CDR1 is SGHRS and CDR2 is YFSETQ. V was trimmed by 5 bases and J by 7 bases, leaving 16 bases between them. The CDR3 sequence: CASRPVPNENSPLHF. The CDR3 DNA is TGCGCCAGCAGACCCGTCCCCAACGAGAATTCACCCCTCCACTTT.

The V and J genes are TRBV6-5 and TRBJ1-1, with D tentatively TRBD1 (5 bases). The V gene lost 6 bases and the J gene lost 0 bases, with 11 bases spanning the gap. The CDR3 has 14 residues. CDR1 is MNHEY, CDR2 SVGAGI, per germline. The CDR3 region is CASSHLTVNTEAFF. DNA for the CDR3: TGTGCCAGCAGCCACTTGACAGTGAACACTGAAGCTTTCTTT.

This chain uses TRBV7-2 with TRBJ1-5, with a possible D match to TRBD1 (6 bases). Between the trimmed V and J ends, which lost 3 bases and 5 bases, there was a span of 11 bases. There are 14 residues in the CDR3. Germline V gene data show CDR1 as SGHTA and CDR2 as FQGNSA. The CDR3 loop is CASSFTGRDQPQHF. The CDR3 DNA reads TGTGCCAGCAGCTTCACAGGGCGCGATCAGCCCCAGCATTTT.

A few counts support this clone. The genes are TRBV29-1 and TRBJ2-3, with TRBD1 matching 9 bases. The CDR3 sequence is 18 residues long. V lost 6 bases to trimming and J lost 4 bases; unmatched junction nucleotides: 20. Germline values: CDR1 SQVTM, CDR2 ANQGSEA. CDR3 nucleotide sequence: TGCAGCGTCGAGAATAAAAATTGGGGACAGGGTATATCAGATACGCAGTATTTT. It yields the protein CSVENKNWGQGISDTQYF.

The chain carries TRBV5-4 and TRBJ2-6; no reliable D call. The germline V and J ends were trimmed by 0 bases and 0 bases, with 4 bases remaining between them. Germline CDR1 SGHNT, CDR2 YYREEE (reference sequence). CDR3 size: 15 residues. The CDR3 sequence: CASSLDSSGANVLTF. The CDR3 bases are TGTGCCAGCAGCTTGGACAGCTCTGGGGCCAACGTCCTGACTTTC.

The chain is built from TRBV2 and TRBJ2-7, with TRBD1 matching over 8 bases. Losses at the gene ends were 5 bases for V and 5 bases for J; bases not matched to a gene: 8. The CDR3 has 14 amino acids. Germline CDR1 SNHLY, CDR2 FYNNEI. The CDR3 region has the DNA TGTGCCAGCAGTAGGTCCAGGGGGCCCAACGAGCAGTACTTC. Amino acids: CASSRSRGPNEQYF.

The chain couples TRBV3-1 (or the pseudogene TRBV3-2) to TRBJ1-5; no clear D. CDR3 length equals 13 residues. Germline V gene data show CDR1 as LGHDT and CDR2 as YNNKEL (reference sequence). Trimming shortened V by 5 bases and J by 7 bases, and 12 bases separated the two germline ends. CDR3 residues: CASSFNTNQPQHF. In nucleotides, the CDR3 is TGTGCCAGCAGCTTTAACACGAACCAGCCCCAGCATTTT.